These 18 T cell receptor beta chains were all obtained from the same sample, sequenced in a study of CD8 T cells in ankylosing spondylitis. Study outcomes and limitations: There was a TCR beta motif, made of several highly homologous variants, that appeared characteristic of ankylosing spondylitis blood.

TCRdb re-called the 5' RACE reads through MiXCR, storing one row per CDR3 protein. The sample lists about 540,000 distinct CDR3 sequences, approximately 12% occurring once. Their antigens remain unidentified. Sample: blood, either unsorted or a sorted T cell fraction (not recorded which). Every receptor here comes from a male donor with ankylosing spondylitis.

There are many counts of this clonotype. This chain links TRBV7-9 with TRBJ2-1; D is possibly TRBD1 (5 bases). Germline V gene sequence: CDR1 SEHNR, CDR2 FQNEAQ (reference sequence). V was cut by 5 bases and J by 8 bases, with 10 bases left in between. The CDR3 has 12 residues. CDR3 DNA: TGTGCCAGCAGCCCTGGGGCTTATGAGCAGTTCTTC. Its translation is CASSPGAYEQFF. The full variable domain, its missing parts supplied by reference TRBV7-9 and TRBJ2-1, is DTGVSQNPRHKITKRGQNVTFRCDPISEHNRLYWYRQTLGQGPEFLTYFQNEAQLEKSRLLSDRFSAERPKGSFSTLEIQRTEQGDSAMYLCASSPGAYEQFFGPGTRLTVL.

The rearrangement uses TRBV7-9 and TRBJ2-3; TRBD1 matches at 8 bases. Trimming cost V 5 bases and J 6 bases; bases outside gene matches: 7. CDR1 and CDR2 from the germline V gene are SEHNR and FQNEAQ (reference sequence). The CDR3 runs to 14 residues. The CDR3 DNA sequence: TGTGCCAGCAGCATGACAGGGGCCACCGATACGCAGTATTTT. Protein: CASSMTGATDTQYF.

This clonotype was counted between two and nine times. This chain connects TRBV18 to TRBJ2-5; TRBD1 agrees at 9 bases. Germline V gives CDR1 KGHSH, CDR2 LQKENI. V dropped 6 bases and J dropped 5; count of bases not matched to a gene: 13. The CDR3 runs 16 residues. The CDR3 coding sequence is TGTGCCAGCTCTCCGCCGGGACAGGGAAGGGGCGAGACCCAGTACTTC. Encoded protein: CASSPPGQGRGETQYF.

The chain couples TRBV18 to TRBJ1-1, with D perhaps matching TRBD1 (6 bases). The V gene lost 3 bases and the J gene lost 4 bases, with 24 bases spanning the gap. Germline V gene data show CDR1 as KGHSH and CDR2 as LQKENI. The length of the CDR3 is 18 residues. The CDR3 nucleotides read TGTGCCAGCTCACCCCTACAGGGACCCAAGGACGGTGGCACTGAAGCTTTCTTT. This sequence encodes CASSPLQGPKDGGTEAFF.

This chain links TRBV5-1 with TRBJ2-4; D remains ambiguous. This CDR3 is built from 16 residues. V lost 4 bases, J lost 0 bases, and 14 bases lay in between. Germline CDR1 and CDR2: SGHRS and YFSETQ. The CDR3 nucleotides are TGCGCCAGCAGCCTTGACACTGCAAAAGCCAAAAACATTCAGTACTTC. It codes for CASSLDTAKAKNIQYF.

This clonotype has only a few counts. The V gene is TRBV4-1, the J gene TRBJ1-4, with TRBD1 matching over 9 bases. CDR3 size: 15 residues. Unmatched junction bases numbered 5, after V lost 1 base and J lost 8 bases. Germline V gene sequence: CDR1 MGHRA, CDR2 YSYEKL. Written as DNA, the CDR3 is TGCGCCAGCAGCCAAGGAAACAGGGGGCAGGAAAAACTGTTTTTT. Translating it yields CASSQGNRGQEKLFF.

This clonotype has only a few counts. The chain recombines TRBV29-1 with TRBJ1-1, with 8 bases identical to TRBD1. Losses at the gene ends were 1 base for V and 3 bases for J; bases not matched to a gene: 7. Germline values: CDR1 SQVTM, CDR2 ANQGSEA. CDR3 length equals 15 residues. CDR3 protein: CSVEGSGGAYTEAFF. CDR3 bases: TGCAGCGTTGAAGGGTCAGGGGGCGCCTACACTGAAGCTTTCTTT.

The chain joins TRBV7-9 to TRBJ2-1, with D possibly matching TRBD1 (5 bases). Trimming left V 3 bases short and J 10 bases short, with 16 bases between. Germline V lookup: CDR1 SEHNR, CDR2 FQNEAQ (reference sequence). CDR3 length: 14 amino acids. CDR3 DNA: TGTGCCAGCAGCTTTGACGATAGGGGTAAGGAGCAGTTCTTC. This translates into CASSFDDRGKEQFF.

This clonotype was seen ten or more times. CDR3 in DNA: TGTGCCAGCAGCACCTTGACCCGCGGGAACGCAGATACGCAGTATTTT. Protein: CASSTLTRGNADTQYF. The chain carries TRBV11-3 and TRBJ2-3; tentatively, D is TRBD2 (6 bases). The CDR3 runs 16 residues. Trimming stripped 5 bases from V and 4 bases from J, with 19 bases between. In germline, CDR1 is SGHNT, CDR2 YENEEA.

This chain connects TRBV10-2 to TRBJ2-1; maybe TRBD1 (5 bases). In germline, CDR1 is WSHSY, CDR2 SAAADI. V gave up 10 bases and J gave up 4 bases, with 20 bases separating them. This CDR3 is built from 15 residues. In DNA, the CDR3 is TGCGCCAACCTTCTTGACAGTTGGGGATACAATGAGCAGTTCTTC. It is translated as CANLLDSWGYNEQFF.

The chain couples TRBV7-2 to TRBJ1-4; D gene ambiguous. Germline V CDR1 and CDR2: SGHTA, FQGNSA. CDR3 length: 13 amino acids. Trimming cost V 3 bases and J 6 bases, with 8 bases left between them. The CDR3 loop is CASSFTGYEKLFF. The CDR3 nucleotides read TGTGCCAGCAGCTTCACGGGTTATGAAAAACTGTTTTTT.

This clonotype was counted many times. This chain uses TRBV7-8 with TRBJ2-7; no definite D call. Trimming took 1 base from V and 7 from J, leaving 5 bases between them. Looked up from germline, CDR1 is SGHVS and CDR2 is FQNEAQ. This CDR3 region has 11 residues. The CDR3 DNA reads as TGTGCCAGCAGCTTAGTAGTTGAGCAGTACTTC. Protein sequence: CASSLVVEQYF.

The chain links TRBV10-2 to TRBJ2-5; D is undetermined. The V end was cut by 3 bases, the J end by 5 bases, with 19 bases between. The CDR3 loop spans 16 amino acids. In germline, CDR1 is WSHSY, CDR2 SAAADI. The CDR3 protein is CASSDKAYDGEETQYF. The DNA for the CDR3 is TGCGCCAGCAGTGATAAAGCGTACGACGGCGAGGAGACCCAGTACTTC.

The V and J genes are TRBV18 and TRBJ2-1; 10 positions match TRBD1. The ends lost 3 bases at V and 8 bases at J; junction bases unmatched: 13. CDR1 is KGHSH and CDR2 is LQKENI in the germline V gene. The length of the CDR3 is 17 residues. The CDR3 bases are TGTGCCAGCTCACCCCTATTTCCGGGACAGGGGACCCATGAGCAGTTCTTC. This translates into CASSPLFPGQGTHEQFF. Using reference TRBV18 and TRBJ2-1 for the parts outside the CDR3, the full variable domain is NAGVMQNPRHLVRRRGQEARLRCSPMKGHSHVYWYRQLPEEGLKFMVYLQKENIIDESGMPKERFSAEFPKEGPSILRIQQVVRGDSAAYFCASSPLFPGQGTHEQFFGPGTRLTVL.

This clonotype was seen many times. This rearrangement joins TRBV29-1 to TRBJ2-1; 9 bases align to TRBD1. Germline V gives CDR1 SQVTM, CDR2 ANQGSEA. V shed 1 base, J shed 8 bases, and the junction held 6 bases outside the gene matches. CDR3 length equals 14 residues. The CDR3 is CSVEVGQGGDEQFF. In DNA, the CDR3 is TGCAGCGTTGAAGTGGGACAGGGAGGGGATGAGCAGTTCTTC.

With respect to this clonotype: A read error may produce the germline difference seen at one junction end. The chain carries TRBV6-1 and TRBJ2-2; 10 bases fit TRBD2. Germline CDR1 reads MNHNS; CDR2 reads SASEGT. The CDR3 has 16 residues. The chain's CDR3 is CASSQAGGSDTGELFF. The CDR3 nucleotides read TGTGCCAGCAGTCAAGCGGGAGGGTCGGATACCGGGGAGCTGTTTTTT.

This clonotype came up a few times. This chain connects TRBV20-1 to TRBJ1-5; 7 bases match TRBD1. With V trimmed by 6 bases and J by 1 base, 3 bases remained unmatched. CDR1 is DFQATT and CDR2 is SNEGSKA in the germline V gene (reference sequence). The CDR3 covers 13 residues. CDR3 DNA: TGCAGTGCGACAGGGTTCAGCAATCAGCCCCAGCATTTT. This codes for CSATGFSNQPQHF.

In this sample, this clonotype turned up many times. The chain uses TRBV5-1 and TRBJ2-1, with 11 bases identical to TRBD1. The trim removed 0 bases at V and 5 bases at J, leaving 1 base unmatched. CDR1 and CDR2 (germline): SGHRS, YFSETQ. The CDR3 runs to 15 residues. The CDR3 reads CASSLGTGGHNEQFF. The DNA of the CDR3 is TGCGCCAGCAGCTTGGGGACAGGGGGCCACAATGAGCAGTTCTTC.